This TCR beta chain appears in the sequencing data of a study of a mutant IDH1 vaccine in newly diagnosed glioma (dated by TCRdb to the early 2020s). As for the study more broadly: Eight vaccinations were administered to patients in weeks 1, 3, 5, 7, 11, 15, 19 and 23, corresponding to visits V03 through V10. Vaccination began 4-6 weeks after radiotherapy alone, or alongside temozolomide cycles in the chemotherapy-containing groups. Of the roughly 30 treated patients, roughly 62% were male and approximately 38% were female, and the mean age was approximately 40 years. Prior to enrollment, patients had been given standard therapy consisting of radiotherapy alone, temozolomide alone, or radiochemotherapy with temozolomide, with the combination given to most patients. Six visits were used for peripheral blood collection: V03 (baseline), V05, V07, V10, V12 and V13. For exploratory analyses, longitudinal TCRB deep sequencing was carried out in approximately 25 treated patients wherever samples were available. Findings and caveats that apply to the study as a whole: Across multiple MHC alleles, vaccine-induced immune responses were seen in 85% to 95% of patients. Availability determined which PBMC samples were chosen for TCRB deep sequencing. The authors stated that sample limitations prevented analyses of patient blood samples from being reproduced. Pseudoprogression appeared unrelated to alterations in the top peripheral T cell clonotypes detected by TCRB sequencing.

Sample time point, as interpreted from the label and publication: week 5, during vaccination. Each vaccine dose was 300 ug of a 20-mer mutant IDH1 peptide in Montanide, given subcutaneously with topical imiquimod. Donors had newly diagnosed WHO grade 3 or 4 IDH1-mutant astrocytomas with loss of nuclear ATRX. The samples were drawn from NOA16, a multicentre, single-arm, open-label phase I trial in Germany that tested a mutant IDH1 peptide vaccine in humans for the first time. The DNeasy Blood and Tissue Kit was used to extract genomic DNA from EDTA blood for TCRB sequencing. A word on this clone: Its recognized antigen is unknown. No qualities accompany the bases; no much larger clone lies one base away.

The method behind the library was the immunoSEQ multiplex PCR assay. Rearranged TCR beta chain sequences were amplified with the hsTCRB Kit following the manufacturer's protocol. An Illumina MiSeq was used to sequence the TCRB libraries. Under the source paper's analysis protocol: The kit vendor's proprietary platform handled demultiplexing, trimming and gene mapping. Entries here come from immuneACCESS through TCRdb and include only in-frame sequences with V and J called. Some clones fail to appear in such tables; in the studies checked, an unresolved V gene covers under half of the shortfall, and the cause of the remainder is unknown. V, J and clone size are taken as reported in that table, and D and trimming were inferred from the DNA itself. In this sample the table shows around 50,000 clones, just under 80% of which occur a single time. Of the sample, 5.2% falls within the top ten clones. The germline ends are 15 bases apart after V is trimmed by 6 bases and J by 1 base. The cysteine opens and the phenylalanine closes a CDR3 of 15 amino acids. The read is trimmed to its CDR3 DNA, 45 bases read in frame from base 1. The CDR1 and CDR2 encoded by the germline V gene (reference sequence) are LNHDA and SQIVND.

Here the chain combines TRBV19 and TRBJ1-1, with the D gene too uncertain to name. This clonotype was sampled from a man aged 45-60 years with glioma. The sample was PBMCs, taken from a glioma patient whose treatment included an IDH1 peptide vaccine. This receptor carries the CDR3 CASSPARRGNTEAFF. The bases are TGTGCCAGTAGCCCCGCTCGCCGGGGGAACACTGAAGCTTTCTTT.